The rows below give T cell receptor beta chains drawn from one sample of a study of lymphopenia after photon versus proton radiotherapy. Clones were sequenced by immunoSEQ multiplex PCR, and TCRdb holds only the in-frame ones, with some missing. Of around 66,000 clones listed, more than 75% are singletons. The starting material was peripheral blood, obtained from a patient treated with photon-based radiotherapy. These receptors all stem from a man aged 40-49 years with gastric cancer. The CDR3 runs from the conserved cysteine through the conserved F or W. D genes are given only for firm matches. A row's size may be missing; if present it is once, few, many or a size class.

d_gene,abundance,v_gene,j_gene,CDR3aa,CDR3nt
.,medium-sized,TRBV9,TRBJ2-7,CASSVDDEQYF,TGTGCCAGCAGCGTAGATGACGAGCAGTACTTC
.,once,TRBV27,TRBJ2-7,CASSLRGYEQYF,TGTGCCAGCAGTCTTCGGGGCTACGAGCAGTACTTC
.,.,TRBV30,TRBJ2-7,CAWSVRGLIDEQYF,TGTGCCTGGAGTGTACGGGGGTTAATAGACGAGCAGTACTTC
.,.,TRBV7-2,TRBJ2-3,CASSFSGRTDTQYF,TGTGCCAGCAGCTTTTCAGGCCGCACAGATACGCAGTATTTT
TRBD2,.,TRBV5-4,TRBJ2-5,CASSPSTSGEETQYF,TGTGCCAGCAGCCCGAGTACTAGCGGGGAAGAGACCCAGTACTTC
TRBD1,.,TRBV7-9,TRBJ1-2,CASSFDRGWDYGYTF,TGTGCCAGCAGCTTTGACAGGGGGTGGGACTATGGCTACACCTTC
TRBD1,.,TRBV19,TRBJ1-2,CASGDLRQGYGYTF,TGTGCCAGTGGGGATTTGAGACAGGGCTATGGCTACACCTTC
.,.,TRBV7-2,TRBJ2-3,CASSFAARGPYF,TGTGCCAGCAGCTTCGCTGCTAGAGGGCCGTATTTT
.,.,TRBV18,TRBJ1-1,CASSPPTVNTEAFF,TGTGCCAGCTCACCCCCGACAGTGAACACTGAAGCTTTCTTT
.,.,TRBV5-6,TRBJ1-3,CASSLAISGNTIYF,TGTGCCAGCAGCTTGGCGATCTCTGGAAACACCATATATTTT
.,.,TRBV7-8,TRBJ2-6,CASSLKFWQGGPGANVLTF,TGTGCCAGCAGCTTAAAGTTTTGGCAGGGGGGCCCTGGGGCCAACGTCCTGACTTTC
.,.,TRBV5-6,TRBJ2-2,CASSLEEGLAKNTGELFF,TGTGCCAGCAGCCTGGAGGAGGGCTTGGCCAAGAACACCGGGGAGCTGTTTTTT
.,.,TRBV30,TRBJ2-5,CAWSLSGWLETQYF,TGTGCCTGGAGTCTTTCAGGGTGGTTGGAGACCCAGTACTTC
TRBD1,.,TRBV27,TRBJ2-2,CASSLMGTGGVGELFF,TGTGCCAGCAGTTTAATGGGGACAGGGGGCGTGGGGGAGCTGTTTTTT
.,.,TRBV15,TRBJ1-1,CATSRDGALRGTEAFF,TGTGCCACCAGCAGAGATGGGGCCCTTCGGGGGACTGAAGCTTTCTTT
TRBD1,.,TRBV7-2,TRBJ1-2,CASSSGTGREYGYTF,TGTGCCAGCAGCTCAGGGACAGGGAGAGAGTATGGCTACACCTTC
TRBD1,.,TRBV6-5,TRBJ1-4,CASSRGTGDEKLFF,TGTGCCAGCAGCCGCGGGACAGGGGATGAAAAACTGTTTTTT
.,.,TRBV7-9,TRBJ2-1,CASTRDRSYNEQFF,TGTGCCAGCACCCGTGATCGCTCCTACAATGAGCAGTTCTTC
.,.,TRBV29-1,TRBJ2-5,CSAATGRQETQYF,TGCAGCGCTGCGACAGGGAGGCAAGAGACCCAGTACTTC
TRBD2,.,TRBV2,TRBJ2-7,CASRFGGVGYEQYF,TGTGCCAGCAGATTCGGGGGGGTAGGGTACGAGCAGTACTTC
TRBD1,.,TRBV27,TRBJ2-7,CASRPTGEGKYEQYF,TGTGCCAGCAGACCGACAGGGGAAGGGAAATACGAGCAGTACTTC
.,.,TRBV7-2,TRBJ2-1,CASSFETTEQFF,TGTGCCAGCAGCTTTGAGACTACTGAGCAGTTCTTC
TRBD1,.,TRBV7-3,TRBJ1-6,CASSLGQGLNSPLHF,TGTGCCAGCAGCTTAGGACAGGGGCTGAATTCACCCCTCCACTTT
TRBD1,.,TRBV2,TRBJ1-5,CASKQTGGNQPQHF,TGTGCCAGCAAGCAGACAGGGGGCAATCAGCCCCAGCATTTT
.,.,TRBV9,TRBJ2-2,CASSVGVASTGELFF,TGTGCCAGCAGCGTAGGAGTAGCGTCTACCGGGGAGCTGTTTTTT
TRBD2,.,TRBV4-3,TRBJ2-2,CASSQSGGSTGELFF,TGCGCCAGCAGCCAAAGCGGGGGGAGCACCGGGGAGCTGTTTTTT
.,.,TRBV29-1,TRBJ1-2,CSVVVNNYGYTF,TGCAGCGTTGTGGTCAACAACTATGGCTACACCTTC
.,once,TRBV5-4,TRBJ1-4,CASSPDSATNEKLFF,TGTGCCAGCAGCCCGGACAGTGCAACTAATGAAAAACTGTTTTTT
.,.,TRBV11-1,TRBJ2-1,CASSPDPLSYNEQFF,TGTGCCAGCAGCCCGGATCCCCTCTCCTACAATGAGCAGTTCTTC
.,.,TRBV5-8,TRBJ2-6,CASSYGLPSGANVLTF,TGTGCCAGCAGCTATGGACTTCCCTCTGGGGCCAACGTCCTGACTTTC
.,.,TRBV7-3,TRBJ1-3,CASSPRTVIRNTIYF,TGTGCCAGCAGCCCCCGGACAGTAATTAGAAACACCATATATTTT
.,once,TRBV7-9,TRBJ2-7,CASSTTGRRQYF,TGTGCCAGCAGCACAACAGGGAGAAGGCAGTACTTC
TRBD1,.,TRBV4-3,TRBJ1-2,CASSQGLTGNYGYTF,TGCGCCAGCAGCCAAGGGCTGACAGGGAACTATGGCTACACCTTC
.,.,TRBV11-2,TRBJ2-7,CASSPGAGSSYEQYF,TGTGCCAGCAGCCCTGGGGCGGGGAGCTCCTACGAGCAGTACTTC
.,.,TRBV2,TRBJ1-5,CASRTGAFQGNQPQHF,TGTGCCAGCAGGACAGGAGCTTTTCAAGGCAATCAGCCCCAGCATTTT
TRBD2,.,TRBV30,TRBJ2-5,CAWGKAGGQETQYF,TGTGCCTGGGGTAAGGCGGGGGGACAAGAGACCCAGTACTTC
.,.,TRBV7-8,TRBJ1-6,CASSLMSRVDSPLHF,TGTGCCAGCAGCTTAATGTCCAGGGTGGACTCACCCCTCCACTTT
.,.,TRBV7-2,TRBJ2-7,CASSLDGDGSYEQYF,TGTGCCAGCAGCTTAGACGGGGACGGCTCCTACGAGCAGTACTTC
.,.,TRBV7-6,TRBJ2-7,CASSSLGGSSYEQYF,TGTGCCAGCAGCTCCTTGGGGGGCTCATCCTACGAGCAGTACTTC
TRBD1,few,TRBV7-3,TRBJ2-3,CASSSGGGDTQYF,TGTGCCAGCAGCTCAGGGGGTGGAGATACGCAGTATTTT
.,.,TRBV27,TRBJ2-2,CASSPRRGAGELFF,TGTGCCAGCAGTCCGCGCAGGGGAGCCGGGGAGCTGTTTTTT
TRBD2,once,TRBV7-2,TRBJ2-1,CASSLAGGYYNEQFF,TGTGCCAGCAGCTTAGCGGGGGGGTACTACAATGAGCAGTTCTTC
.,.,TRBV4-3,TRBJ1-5,CASSQGWEIQPQHF,TGCGCCAGCAGCCAAGGATGGGAAATTCAGCCCCAGCATTTT
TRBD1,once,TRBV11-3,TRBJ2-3,CASSTRQGKIADTQYF,TGTGCCAGCAGCACAAGACAGGGAAAGATCGCAGATACGCAGTATTTT
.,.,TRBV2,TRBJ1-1,CASSEETDSEAFF,TGTGCCAGCAGTGAAGAGACAGATTCCGAAGCTTTCTTT
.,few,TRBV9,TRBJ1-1,CASSVGMNTEAFF,TGTGCCAGCAGCGTAGGGATGAACACTGAAGCTTTCTTT
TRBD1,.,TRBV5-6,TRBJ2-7,CASSPGQGRTYEQYF,TGTGCCAGCAGCCCGGGACAGGGTAGGACCTACGAGCAGTACTTC
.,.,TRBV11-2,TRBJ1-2,CASSLDGGWGGYTF,TGTGCCAGCAGCTTAGATGGAGGGTGGGGAGGCTACACCTTC
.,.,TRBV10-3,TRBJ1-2,CAISQDVNYGYTF,TGTGCCATCAGCCAGGACGTTAACTATGGCTACACCTTC
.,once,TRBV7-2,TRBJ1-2,CASSPGPRYGYTF,TGTGCCAGCAGCCCGGGACCACGCTATGGCTACACCTTC
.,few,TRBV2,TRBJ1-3,CASTLLGNTIYF,TGTGCCAGCACGCTTCTCGGAAACACCATATATTTT
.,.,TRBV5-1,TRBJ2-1,CASSQTAAYNEQFF,TGCGCCAGCAGCCAGACAGCCGCGTACAATGAGCAGTTCTTC
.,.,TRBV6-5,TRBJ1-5,CASSYSKGGNQPQHF,TGTGCCAGCAGTTACTCGAAGGGAGGCAATCAGCCCCAGCATTTT
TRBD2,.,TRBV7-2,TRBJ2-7,CASSWAGLATEQYF,TGTGCCAGCAGCTGGGCGGGACTAGCGACCGAGCAGTACTTC
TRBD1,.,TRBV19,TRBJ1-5,CASSIGQGVQPQHF,TGTGCCAGTAGTATCGGACAGGGGGTCCAGCCCCAGCATTTT
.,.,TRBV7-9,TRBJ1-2,CASSQRGNGYTF,TGTGCCAGCAGTCAACGGGGAAATGGCTACACCTTC
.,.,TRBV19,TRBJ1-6,CASNPRRAGESSYNSPLHF,TGTGCCAGTAACCCCAGACGGGCGGGAGAGAGCTCCTATAATTCACCCCTCCACTTT